This T cell receptor beta chain was identified during a study of blood T cell repertoires in COVID-19. Background on the study: Researchers got acute and convalescent COVID-19 samples from the United States, Italy and Spain. The analysed material was cDNA or gDNA that came from T cells, B-cell-depleted T cells, or PBMCs.

The Seattle site enrolled patients during active infection and followed them longitudinally. Authors' methods: Reference gene primer amplification gave estimated nucleated cell counts. Clones were sequenced by immunoSEQ multiplex PCR, and TCRdb holds only the in-frame ones, with some missing. From that table come the V and J calls and clone size; the DNA was used to work out D and trimming. The sample shows 100,000 to 150,000 clones, roughly four fifths of them seen only once. Trimming at V came to 1 base and at J to 6 bases, leaving 8 bases not matched to a gene. In germline, CDR1 is MGHRA, CDR2 YSYEKL. This CDR3 is built from 16 residues.

The chain has TRBV4-1 and TRBJ2-2, with 7 bases identical to TRBD1. Sequenced: peripheral blood. The clonotype was recovered from a man under 40 with COVID-19, enrolled during active disease. CDR3 amino acids: CASSQARPQGAGELFF. The CDR3 coding sequence is TGCGCCAGCAGCCAAGCCAGGCCCCAGGGGGCCGGGGAGCTGTTTTTT.